This TCR beta chain was captured by sequencing in a study of control samples from healthy donors and cancer patients. The repertoire was sequenced with immunoSEQ multiplex PCR; TCRdb's copy has only in-frame clones and lacks some. In the table there are roughly 81,000 clones, about 79% of which are singletons. Germline values: CDR1 SGHRS, CDR2 YFSETQ. This CDR3 spans 13 amino acids. Trimming removed 4 bases from V and 1 base from J, with 8 bases in between. The clonotype was recovered from a man in his 60s with head and neck cancer. The chain joins TRBV5-1 to TRBJ2-5; D unclear. Input material: PBMCs. The CDR3 reads CASSLDGQETQYF. The CDR3 DNA reads TGCGCCAGCAGCCTGGACGGCCAAGAGACCCAGTACTTC.